A single sample is the source of the 7 T cell receptor beta chains below, sequenced in a study of shared clonotypes between healthy human individuals. The repertoire was sequenced with immunoSEQ multiplex PCR; TCRdb's copy has only in-frame clones and lacks some. Seen here are a few million clones, 85% to 95% observed once, and the top ten hold 0.39%. The material sequenced was naive CD4+ T cells from PBMCs. Subset: CD45RA+ positively selected. The receptors stem from a man aged 18-30 years in good health. Some clones in this sample may be carry-over from other donors' samples.

This clone was picked up a small number of times. CDR3 residues: CASSQTGVTEAFF. The DNA of the CDR3 is TGCGCCAGCAGCCAGACAGGGGTCACTGAAGCTTTCTTT. The chain employs TRBV5-1 and TRBJ1-1, with TRBD1 matching 8 bases. The germline V gene has CDR1 SGHRS and CDR2 YFSETQ. The CDR3 has 13 amino acids. J gave up 4 bases and V 4 bases, and 3 bases lay outside the gene matches.

V and J are TRBV5-6 and TRBJ2-6; D is unclear. V was shortened by 4 bases and J by 0 bases, with 11 bases between the two germline ends. Germline loops: CDR1 SGHDT, CDR2 YYEEEE. This CDR3 contains 16 residues. CDR3 region: CASSPIWSSGANVLTF. CDR3 DNA sequence: TGTGCCAGCAGCCCGATCTGGTCCTCTGGGGCCAACGTCCTGACTTTC. The whole variable domain, filled in from reference TRBV5-6 and TRBJ2-6, reads DAGVTQSPTHLIKTRGQQVTLRCSPKSGHDTVSWYQQALGQGPQFIFQYYEEEERQRGNFPDRFSGHQFPNYSSELNVNALLLGDSALYLCASSPIWSSGANVLTFGAGSRLTVL.

The gene calls are TRBV11-2 and TRBJ2-2; D is unclear. The CDR3 is 14 residues long. The germline gives CDR1 SGHAT, CDR2 FQNNGV. V was pared by 1 base and J by 4 bases, with 7 bases between. The CDR3 coding sequence is TGTGCCAGCAGCTTAGCTATGGGCACCGGGGAGCTGTTTTTT. As protein: CASSLAMGTGELFF.

The rearrangement uses TRBV28 and TRBJ2-1, with D maybe TRBD1 (5 bases). CDR1 is MDHEN and CDR2 is SYDVKM in the germline V gene. V shed 5 bases and J shed 0 bases, with 23 bases lying between them. The CDR3 extends over 19 amino acids. This CDR3 reads CASSPLRVLMMSSYNEQFF. The CDR3 nucleotides read TGTGCCAGCAGTCCCCTCAGGGTCCTAATGATGAGCTCCTACAATGAGCAGTTCTTC.

V is TRBV30 and J is TRBJ2-1; TRBD2 matches 8 bases. This CDR3 is built from 20 residues. Germline V gene lookup returns CDR1 GTSNPN and CDR2 SVGIG (reference sequence). Germline trimming cut 1 base from V and 6 bases from J; bases unmatched to any gene: 23. CDR3 loop: CAWSANPGKGGRLIRNEQFF. The CDR3 DNA sequence: TGTGCCTGGAGTGCGAATCCAGGAAAGGGCGGGAGGTTGATTCGCAATGAGCAGTTCTTC.

The chain carries TRBV28 and TRBJ1-5; D is unresolved. The V gene's germline CDR1 is MDHEN and CDR2 SYDVKM. This CDR3 comprises 15 residues. The V end was cut by 4 bases, the J end by 0 bases, with 10 bases between. The CDR3 loop reads CASSSSFLSNQPQHF. CDR3 in DNA: TGTGCCAGCAGTTCCTCCTTTCTTAGCAATCAGCCCCAGCATTTT.

This chain uses TRBV5-1 with TRBJ2-5, with unresolved D. The V end lost 1 base, the J end lost 5 bases, and 18 bases lay between the germline ends. CDR3 length: 16 residues. Germline V gene data show CDR1 as SGHRS and CDR2 as YFSETQ. The CDR3 reads CASSLSTQAPTETQYF. The DNA for the CDR3 is TGCGCCAGCAGCTTGTCTACCCAGGCGCCAACGGAGACCCAGTACTTC. Combining the CDR3 with reference TRBV5-1 and TRBJ2-5 gives the whole variable domain KAGVTQTPRYLIKTRGQQVTLSCSPISGHRSVSWYQQTPGQGLQFLFEYFSETQRNKGNFPGRFSGRQFSNSRSEMNVSTLELGDSALYLCASSLSTQAPTETQYFGPGTRLLVL.